This T cell receptor beta chain was obtained from a study of blood T cell repertoires in COVID-19. Profiled with immunoSEQ multiplex PCR; TCRdb holds only in-frame clones, not every one. The sample holds some 150,000 clones; approximately 81% are singletons and the top ten take 14%. Losses at the gene ends were 1 base for V and 5 bases for J; bases not matched to a gene: 10. Per germline, CDR1 MNHEY and CDR2 SMNVEV (reference sequence). The CDR3 totals 17 residues. The V call is TRBV27, the J call TRBJ2-1, with 8 bases lining up with TRBD1. This sequence was found in a woman aged 70-85 years with COVID-19, enrolled during active disease. The sample was peripheral blood. CDR3 protein: CASSLYSRTGLDNEQFF. The DNA of the CDR3 is TGTGCCAGCAGTTTATATAGCCGGACAGGGTTGGACAATGAGCAGTTCTTC.